A selection of T cell receptor beta chains follows, all from one sample in a study of T cells after somatic rescue of genetic block. Clones were sequenced by immunoSEQ multiplex PCR, and TCRdb holds only the in-frame ones, with some missing. The profile shows 85,000 to 100,000 clones, 80% to 90% of them singletons. Sequencing was carried out using peripheral blood mononuclear cells (PBMCs). Source of these receptors: a woman younger than 30. Each CDR3 is given with its conserved first and last residue. The D gene is left open where the match is weak. The size of a clone is reported for some rows only, either as once, few or many, or as a class for expanded clones.

v_gene	d_gene	abundance	j_gene	CDR3nt	CDR3aa
TRBV30	TRBD1	-	TRBJ1-5	TGTGCCTGGAGGGGACAGGGGGCCAATCAGCCCCAGCATTTT	CAWRGQGANQPQHF
TRBV20-1	-	-	TRBJ2-7	TGCAGTGCGGAGGGATCCTACGAGCAGTACTTC	CSAEGSYEQYF
TRBV28	-	-	TRBJ1-1	TGTGCCAGCAGTTTATGGTCTCGGCCACTGGACACTGAAGCTTTCTTT	CASSLWSRPLDTEAFF
TRBV19	TRBD1	-	TRBJ2-2	TGTGCCAGTAGTATCGGGACAGTTCGTGCCGGGGAGCTGTTTTTT	CASSIGTVRAGELFF
TRBV29-1	-	-	TRBJ2-7	TGCAGCACGGGGACCCCCTACGAGCAGTACTTC	CSTGTPYEQYF
TRBV11-3	-	-	TRBJ1-2	TGTGCCAGCAGCCAGTACAGGGACCCCGGTGGCTACACCTTC	CASSQYRDPGGYTF
TRBV19	-	-	TRBJ2-1	TGTGCCAGTAGTAGGGCCGGAGCGGATCGGCAGTTCTTC	CASSRAGADRQFF
TRBV6-1	-	-	TRBJ2-7	TGTGCCAGCAGTGAAGGGCTCTCCTACGAGCAGTACTTC	CASSEGLSYEQYF
TRBV5-1	-	-	TRBJ2-6	TGCGCCAGCACCTCTGCAAACTCTGGGGCCAACGTCCTGACTTTC	CASTSANSGANVLTF
TRBV11-2	-	-	TRBJ2-1	TGTGCCAGCAGCATCCTCTCGGAGCCAGAATACAATGAGCAGTTCTTC	CASSILSEPEYNEQFF
TRBV19	-	-	TRBJ2-7	TGTGCCAGTAGTACTGGGACGCCGGACGAGCAGTACTTC	CASSTGTPDEQYF
TRBV9	TRBD1	once	TRBJ2-7	TGTGCCAGCAGCCAGGCCGGACAGGGGGAAACCTACGAGCAGTACTTC	CASSQAGQGETYEQYF
TRBV27	TRBD1	-	TRBJ2-3	TGTGCCAGCAGTACCCGTCGACAGGGGCTCCAGGGGGATACGCAGTATTTT	CASSTRRQGLQGDTQYF
TRBV7-6	-	-	TRBJ2-7	TGTGCCAGCAGCTTGTTGCTAGGTTCCTACGAGCAGTACTTC	CASSLLLGSYEQYF
TRBV25-1	-	few	TRBJ2-6	TGTGCCACAGGACTTGCCGGGGATGGGGCCAACGTCCTGACTTTC	CATGLAGDGANVLTF
TRBV10-3	TRBD1	-	TRBJ2-6	TGTGCCATCAAGGGGCAGGGGGACTCTGGGGCCAACGTCCTGACTTTC	CAIKGQGDSGANVLTF
TRBV19	TRBD1	-	TRBJ1-2	TGTGCCAGTAGTCAATACCGGGACAGGGGGCTGAGCTATGGCTACACCTTC	CASSQYRDRGLSYGYTF
TRBV4-1	TRBD2	once	TRBJ2-7	TGCGCCAGCAGCCAAGATTGGGGACAGGGTCCTAGCGGGAGGAAGAGATCCTACGAGCAGTACTTC	CASSQDWGQGPSGRKRSYEQYF
TRBV6-6	-	-	TRBJ2-5	TGTGCCAGCCGCCCCGTAAGCCGGGCCGGGGAGACCCAGTACTTC	CASRPVSRAGETQYF
TRBV9	-	-	TRBJ2-2	TGTGCCAGCAGCGTGAACACCGGGGAGCTGTTTTTT	CASSVNTGELFF
TRBV5-1	-	once	TRBJ1-1	TGCGCCAGCAGCCGAAATCCCCTGAATGAAGCTTTCTTT	CASSRNPLNEAFF
TRBV10-2	-	-	TRBJ2-2	TGCGCCACCCCTGGGGGCACCGGGGAGCTGTTTTTT	CATPGGTGELFF
TRBV28	-	-	TRBJ1-5	TGTGCCAGCAGTTATACAGGCCGCAATCAGCCCCAGCATTTT	CASSYTGRNQPQHF
TRBV11-3	-	-	TRBJ2-3	TGTGCCAGCAGCTTAGGGGGTAGCGGAGGCCCAGATACGCAGTATTTT	CASSLGGSGGPDTQYF
TRBV6-4	-	few	TRBJ2-3	TGTGCCAGCAGTGACTCGATAGAAGGGGGTACGCAGTATTTT	CASSDSIEGGTQYF
TRBV7-9	-	-	TRBJ2-1	TGTGCCAGCAGCTTCCTAGTTGCCTACAATGAGCAGTTCTTC	CASSFLVAYNEQFF
TRBV6-1	-	once	TRBJ2-2	TGTGCCAGCAGTGAGGTGGTGGCGAACACCGGGGAGCTGTTTTTT	CASSEVVANTGELFF
TRBV29-1	TRBD2	-	TRBJ2-3	TGCAGCGTTACAGGACTAGCGGGAGGGCCAGATACGCAGTATTTT	CSVTGLAGGPDTQYF
TRBV7-9	-	-	TRBJ1-4	TGTGCCAGCGATCCTGAGGAGGCTCCTGAAAAACTGTTTTTT	CASDPEEAPEKLFF
TRBV7-3	TRBD2	-	TRBJ2-1	TGTGCCAGCAGCTTATTACCATCCCAAGCACTAGCGGGAGCTGACAATGAGCAGTTCTTC	CASSLLPSQALAGADNEQFF
TRBV9	-	-	TRBJ2-1	TGTGCCAGCAGCGTAGGTAGCGGATCCTACAATGAGCAGTTCTTC	CASSVGSGSYNEQFF
TRBV28	-	-	TRBJ2-7	TGTGCCAGCAGTCCCTCGGCAGTCCAGTTGGCCTACGAGCAGTACTTC	CASSPSAVQLAYEQYF
TRBV10-3	TRBD1	-	TRBJ2-2	TGTGCCATCAGTGGCTTGGGACAGACGGTACGGACCGGGGAGCTGTTTTTT	CAISGLGQTVRTGELFF
TRBV6-4	-	-	TRBJ2-3	TGTGCCAGCAGTGAAGTCGGGAGACCTCTCACAGATACGCAGTATTTT	CASSEVGRPLTDTQYF
TRBV6-5	-	-	TRBJ2-7	TGTGCCAGCAGTGAGATCCCGCACTACGAGCAGTACTTC	CASSEIPHYEQYF
TRBV10-2	-	-	TRBJ2-1	TGCGCCAGCAGAGAGGGGAAGCAGTTCTTC	CASREGKQFF
TRBV6-1	-	-	TRBJ2-7	TGTGCCAGCAGTGAGCGGCCAGCAGGTTCCTACGAGCAGTACTTC	CASSERPAGSYEQYF
TRBV28	TRBD2	-	TRBJ2-1	TGTGCCAGCACCGGACTAGCGGGGTACAATGAGCAGTTCTTC	CASTGLAGYNEQFF
TRBV29-1	TRBD2	-	TRBJ2-5	TGCAGCGTTGGTCCCGGGACTAGCGGTTGGGGGACCCAGTACTTC	CSVGPGTSGWGTQYF
TRBV28	TRBD2	-	TRBJ2-1	TGTGCCACCCGCATCCTAGCGGGCCAGTCCTACAATGAGCAGTTCTTC	CATRILAGQSYNEQFF
TRBV28	-	few	TRBJ2-2	TGTGCCAGCTTCAAGAACACCGGGGAGCTGTTTTTT	CASFKNTGELFF
TRBV5-1	-	-	TRBJ2-2	TGCGCCAGCAGTGTGAGTGCCGGGGAGCTGTTTTTT	CASSVSAGELFF
TRBV6-1	TRBD1	-	TRBJ1-5	TGTGCCAGCAGTGACCGGACAGGGGGGTCGGGGCCCCAGCATTTT	CASSDRTGGSGPQHF
TRBV27	TRBD1	-	TRBJ1-2	TGTGCCAGCAGTCCCCGGGACAGCCCCTATGGCTACACCTTC	CASSPRDSPYGYTF
TRBV5-1	-	-	TRBJ2-3	TGCGCCAGCCGCGATAGCACAGATACGCAGTATTTT	CASRDSTDTQYF
TRBV29-1	-	-	TRBJ2-1	TGCAGCGTCGTATGGGGGTTGGGGTACAATGAGCAGTTCTTC	CSVVWGLGYNEQFF
TRBV27	TRBD1	once	TRBJ2-7	TGTGCCAGCAAGTCCCCACGACAGGGTCTCTACGAGCAGTACTTC	CASKSPRQGLYEQYF
TRBV28	-	few	TRBJ2-7	TGTGCCAGCAGTACCCCCTACGAGCAGTACTTC	CASSTPYEQYF
TRBV11-2	-	once	TRBJ1-2	TGTGCCAGCAGCCCCTCCCCAGTTCCCCCAGGGGTTGAGGATGGCTACACCTTC	CASSPSPVPPGVEDGYTF
TRBV10-3	-	once	TRBJ1-2	TGTGCCATCAGTGACGGGGGAGGTAACTATGGCTACACCTTC	CAISDGGGNYGYTF
TRBV5-1	-	-	TRBJ2-2	TGCGCCAGCAGCTTGGTGGACTTAACCACCGGGGAGCTGTTTTTT	CASSLVDLTTGELFF
TRBV15	-	-	TRBJ1-1	TGTGCCACCAGCAGAGATTTTGGACAGCCTCTTTTCACTGAAGCTTTCTTT	CATSRDFGQPLFTEAFF
TRBV15	TRBD1	-	TRBJ2-6	TGTGCCACCAGCGGGACAGACTCTGGGGCCAACGTCCTGACTTTC	CATSGTDSGANVLTF
TRBV15	-	-	TRBJ2-7	TGTGCCACCAGCAGAGATCGCCCCAGCGCCTACGAGCAGTACTTC	CATSRDRPSAYEQYF
TRBV28	TRBD1	-	TRBJ1-5	TGTGCCAGCAGTTTACCCTTGACAGGGGATCAGCCCCAGCATTTT	CASSLPLTGDQPQHF
TRBV29-1	-	-	TRBJ1-1	TGCAGCGTCAAGGGCTCTCCAGGGACGAACACTGAAGCTTTCTTT	CSVKGSPGTNTEAFF
TRBV27	-	-	TRBJ1-1	TGTGCCAGCAGTTTCCCCGGGAGTGAAGCTTTCTTT	CASSFPGSEAFF
TRBV27	-	-	TRBJ2-7	TGTGCCATCCAGAGGACATCCACCTCCTACGAGCAGTACTTC	CAIQRTSTSYEQYF
TRBV28	TRBD2	-	TRBJ2-1	TGTGCCAGCAGTGAGGGACTAGCGGGAGACAATGAGCAGTTCTTC	CASSEGLAGDNEQFF